This T cell receptor (beta chain) originates from a study of shared clonotypes between healthy human individuals. Study as a whole: Plates per donor: three CD4 naive, three CD4 memory, two CD8 naive, one CD8 memory.

This clone was found once. Its antigen is unidentified. Sequenced by immunoSEQ multiplex PCR; TCRdb stores in-frame clones only, minus some. The sample lists around 2.5 million clones; roughly 93% were seen once. Germline V lookup: CDR1 MDHEN, CDR2 SYDVKM. This CDR3 is 15 amino acids long. Trimming at V came to 7 bases and at J to 4 bases, leaving 12 bases not matched to a gene. Study-wide results and limits: A handful of donors showed sharing of roughly 5% of naive CD4 clonotypes.

The chain links TRBV28 to TRBJ2-7, with TRBD1 matching 8 bases. The clonotype originates from a man between 18 and 35 years old in good health. Some clones in this sample may be carry-over from other donors' samples. Sequenced material: naive CD4+ T cells from PBMCs. Stated subset: CD45RA+ positively selected. CDR3: CASTTPGQAKYEQYF. DNA for the CDR3: TGTGCCAGCACCACTCCGGGACAGGCCAAATACGAGCAGTACTTC.